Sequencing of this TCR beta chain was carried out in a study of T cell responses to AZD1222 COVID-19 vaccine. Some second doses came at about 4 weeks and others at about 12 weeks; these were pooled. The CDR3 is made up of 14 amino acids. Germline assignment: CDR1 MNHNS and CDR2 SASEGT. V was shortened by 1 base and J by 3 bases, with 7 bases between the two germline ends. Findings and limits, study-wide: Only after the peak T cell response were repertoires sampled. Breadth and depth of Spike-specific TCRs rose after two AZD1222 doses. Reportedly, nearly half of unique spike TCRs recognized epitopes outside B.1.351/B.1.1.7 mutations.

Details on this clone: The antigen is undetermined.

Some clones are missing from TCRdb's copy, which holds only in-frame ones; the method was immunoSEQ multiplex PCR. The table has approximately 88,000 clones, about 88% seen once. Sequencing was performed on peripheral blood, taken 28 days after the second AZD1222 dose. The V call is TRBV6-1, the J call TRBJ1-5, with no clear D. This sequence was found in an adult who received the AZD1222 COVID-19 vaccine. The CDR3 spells CASSEDSYNQPQHF. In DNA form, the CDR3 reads TGTGCCAGCAGTGAAGACAGTTACAATCAGCCCCAGCATTTT.